This is a list of T cell receptor beta chains from one sample in a study of CD8 T cells in Susac syndrome. One entry per CDR3 protein, called by TCRdb with MiXCR from the immunoSEQ multiplex PCR reads. The sample has approximately 190,000 distinct CDR3 sequences, roughly 92% seen once. Sequenced: CD4+ T cells from PBMCs. These receptors were obtained from a human donor in good health. Both conserved end residues are part of each CDR3. A D gene is named only where the DNA matches it firmly. Some rows mark clone size as missing; the rest say once, few, many or name a class of expanded clone.

>TRBJ1-1|-|-|TRBV20-1|14
CSASMSRGYTEAFF
TGCAGTGCTAGCATGTCAAGGGGTTACACTGAAGCTTTCTTT
>TRBJ1-5|-|-|TRBV2|13
CASKRDRDQPQHF
TGTGCCAGCAAACGGGACCGAGATCAGCCCCAGCATTTT
>TRBJ2-1|-|-|TRBV20-1|12
CSALGAYNEQFF
TGCAGTGCCCTAGGGGCGTACAATGAGCAGTTCTTC
>TRBJ2-2|-|TRBD1|TRBV12-3/TRBV12-4|12
CATGVNTGELFF
TGTGCTACAGGGGTTAACACCGGGGAGCTGTTTTTT
>TRBJ1-6|-|-|TRBV7-3|14
CASTNGLAGSPLHF
TGTGCCAGCACCAATGGTCTGGCAGGTTCACCCCTCCACTTT
>TRBJ2-1|-|TRBD1|TRBV5-1|19
CASSYGGSGYNRGSSEQFF
TGCGCCAGCAGCTATGGAGGAAGTGGCTACAACAGGGGTTCGAGTGAGCAGTTCTTC
>TRBJ1-4|-|-|TRBV4-1|12
CASSRREEKLFF
TGCGCCAGCAGCCGCCGGGAAGAAAAACTGTTTTTT
>TRBJ2-3|once|TRBD1|TRBV6-5|15
CASSWGQGATDTQYF
TGTGCCAGCAGTTGGGGACAGGGGGCCACAGATACGCAGTATTTT
>TRBJ2-3|-|-|TRBV20-1|12
CSAGPITDTQYF
TGCAGTGCTGGGCCCATCACAGATACGCAGTATTTT
>TRBJ1-1|once|TRBD1|TRBV27|16
CASSSDNHRGGAEAFF
TGTGCCAGCAGTTCCGACAACCACAGGGGGGGGGCCGAAGCTTTCTTT
>TRBJ1-2|-|-|TRBV29-1|14
CSVALARGKGGYTF
TGCAGCGTTGCATTGGCCCGGGGGAAGGGAGGCTACACCTTC
>TRBJ2-1|-|-|TRBV7-2|13
CASSSSTYNEQFF
TGTGCCAGCAGCTCCAGTACCTACAATGAGCAGTTCTTC
>TRBJ2-6|-|-|TRBV7-2|18
CASSLVSSGASGANVLTF
TGTGCCAGCAGCTTAGTTTCTTCGGGGGCCTCAGGGGCCAACGTCCTGACTTTC
>TRBJ2-6|-|TRBD2|TRBV10-3|19
CAISESTSGEYSGANVLTF
TGTGCCATCAGTGAGTCTACTAGCGGGGAGTACTCTGGGGCCAACGTCCTGACTTTC
>TRBJ2-7|-|-|TRBV7-3|13
CASSQAAAGEQYF
TGTGCCAGCAGCCAAGCGGCGGCAGGCGAGCAGTACTTC
>TRBJ2-1|once|-|TRBV6-5|15
CASSALGSSYNEQFF
TGTGCCAGCAGCGCACTCGGAAGCTCCTACAATGAGCAGTTCTTC
>TRBJ1-2|once|-|TRBV7-9|15
CASSFGLLGSYGYTF
TGTGCCAGCAGCTTCGGACTCCTTGGGAGCTATGGCTACACCTTC
>TRBJ1-3|-|-|TRBV5-1|13
CASRLGSGNTIYF
TGCGCCAGCAGGTTGGGCTCTGGAAACACCATATATTTT
>TRBJ1-6|-|TRBD1|TRBV28|16
CASNLSSGGGNSPLHF
TGTGCCAGCAACCTTTCGTCAGGGGGCGGTAATTCACCCCTCCACTTT
>TRBJ2-2|-|-|TRBV20-1|11
CSAIWNGELFF
TGCAGTGCTATCTGGAATGGGGAGCTGTTTTTT
>TRBJ2-1|once|TRBD1|TRBV7-9|15
CASSLGGDRYNEQFF
TGTGCCAGCAGCTTAGGCGGGGACAGGTACAATGAGCAGTTCTTC
>TRBJ1-6|-|-|TRBV20-1|13
CSAGRETNSPLHF
TGCAGTGCCGGTAGAGAAACTAATTCCCCCCTCCACTTT
>TRBJ2-5|-|-|TRBV7-8|16
CASRIGRGSTGETQYF
TGTGCCAGCAGGATAGGGAGAGGATCCACGGGAGAGACCCAGTACTTC
>TRBJ2-1|-|-|TRBV6-6|12
CASSYKGTEQFF
TGTGCCAGCAGTTATAAGGGAACTGAGCAGTTCTTC
>TRBJ1-4|-|-|TRBV4-3|16
CASSQGTDPGGEKLFF
TGCGCCAGCAGCCAAGGGACAGACCCCGGTGGGGAAAAACTGTTTTTT
>TRBJ2-6|-|TRBD1|TRBV29-1|16
CSAGQGAASGANVLTF
TGCAGCGCGGGACAGGGGGCAGCCTCTGGGGCCAACGTCCTGACTTTC
>TRBJ2-2|once|-|TRBV2|15
CATLRRDKATGELFF
TGTGCCACCCTGAGGCGGGACAAGGCCACCGGGGAGCTGTTTTTT
>TRBJ2-2|-|TRBD2|TRBV20-1|17
CSARVDTSGTNTGELFF
TGCAGTGCTAGAGTGGACACTAGCGGCACGAACACCGGGGAGCTGTTTTTT
>TRBJ2-3|-|TRBD2|TRBV5-1|16
CASSPGTSGSTDTQYF
TGCGCCAGCAGCCCAGGGACTAGCGGAAGCACAGATACGCAGTATTTT
>TRBJ1-5|-|TRBD1|TRBV19|13
CASWDRSNQPQHF
TGTGCCAGTTGGGACAGGTCGAATCAGCCCCAGCATTTT
>TRBJ1-2|once|TRBD1|TRBV20-1|13
CSASRTGTYGYTF
TGCAGTGCTAGCCGGACAGGGACCTATGGCTACACCTTC
>TRBJ2-1|-|-|TRBV29-1|12
CSVVGGPNEQFF
TGCAGCGTTGTGGGGGGTCCCAATGAGCAGTTCTTC
>TRBJ2-2|-|-|TRBV7-2|15
CASSLDRPGTGELFF
TGTGCCAGCAGCTTAGACAGGCCGGGCACCGGGGAGCTGTTTTTT
>TRBJ2-1|-|-|TRBV5-1|12
CASSPQYNEQFF
TGCGCCAGCAGCCCCCAGTACAATGAGCAGTTCTTC
>TRBJ1-1|once|-|TRBV3-1|12
CASSQDSLGAFF
TGTGCCAGCAGCCAAGATTCGCTGGGGGCTTTCTTT
>TRBJ2-4|once|-|TRBV6-6|15
CASSYDILAKNIQYF
TGTGCCAGCAGTTACGACATCCTAGCCAAAAACATTCAGTACTTC
>TRBJ2-2|-|TRBD2|TRBV4-1|17
CASSTRLAGENTGELFF
TGCGCCAGCAGCACCCGACTAGCGGGGGAGAACACCGGGGAGCTGTTTTTT
>TRBJ1-1|once|-|TRBV19|13
CATAGQMNTEAFF
TGTGCCACCGCCGGACAGATGAACACTGAAGCTTTCTTT
>TRBJ2-5|-|TRBD2|TRBV5-1|15
CASSRRAGGRETQYF
TGCGCCAGCAGCCGACGCGCGGGGGGGCGCGAGACCCAGTACTTC
>TRBJ2-7|-|-|TRBV29-1|13
CSVGTGTSYEQYF
TGCAGCGTGGGAACCGGGACAAGTTACGAGCAGTACTTC
>TRBJ2-6|-|-|TRBV20-1|17
CSARVTRSPSGANVLTF
TGCAGTGCTAGAGTGACCCGCTCTCCCTCTGGGGCCAACGTCCTGACTTTC
>TRBJ1-3|-|-|TRBV6-6|14
CASRVSGSGNTIYF
TGTGCCAGCAGGGTTTCCGGCTCTGGAAACACCATATATTTT
>TRBJ2-7|-|TRBD1|TRBV20-1|12
CRADRGDDEQYF
TGCAGGGCGGACAGGGGTGACGACGAGCAGTACTTC
>TRBJ2-3|-|-|TRBV29-1|15
CSVGPTGTGTDTQYF
TGCAGCGTTGGGCCAACAGGGACTGGCACAGATACGCAGTATTTT
>TRBJ2-4|-|-|TRBV7-9|13
CASSLGTWNIQYF
TGTGCCAGCAGCTTAGGCACTTGGAACATTCAGTACTTC
>TRBJ2-4|-|-|TRBV7-3|14
CASSKGGQGNIQYF
TGTGCCAGCAGCAAAGGGGGGCAGGGAAACATTCAGTACTTC
>TRBJ2-1|-|-|TRBV20-1|14
CSARRVGSYNEQFF
TGCAGTGCTAGAAGGGTGGGATCCTACAATGAGCAGTTCTTC
>TRBJ1-5|-|TRBD1|TRBV28|15
CASSKGTGGWQPQHF
TGTGCCAGCAGTAAAGGGACAGGGGGCTGGCAGCCCCAGCATTTT
>TRBJ2-1|-|TRBD1|TRBV7-3|13
CASSLIVTGDQFF
TGTGCCAGCAGCTTAATCGTGACAGGGGACCAGTTCTTC
>TRBJ1-1|few|-|TRBV29-1|11
CSVEGGTEAFF
TGCAGCGTTGAGGGGGGCACTGAAGCTTTCTTT
>TRBJ2-1|-|TRBD1|TRBV20-1|16
CSAGRTGTGLGNEQFF
TGCAGTGCTGGGAGGACCGGGACAGGGCTCGGCAATGAGCAGTTCTTC
>TRBJ2-2|-|TRBD2|TRBV9|16
CASSALDGGRAGELFF
TGTGCCAGCAGCGCCCTGGACGGGGGGAGGGCCGGGGAGCTGTTTTTT
>TRBJ1-1|-|-|TRBV6-1|17
CASVRPGLNGMNTEAFF
TGTGCCAGTGTCCGACCAGGGCTTAATGGTATGAACACTGAAGCTTTCTTT
>TRBJ2-3|-|TRBD1|TRBV5-1|15
CASSSTGRHTDTQYF
TGCGCCAGCAGCTCGACAGGGAGACACACAGATACGCAGTATTTT
>TRBJ1-5|-|-|TRBV7-3|14
CASSEDSSNQPQHF
TGTGCCAGCAGCGAAGACAGTAGCAATCAGCCCCAGCATTTT